The rows below give T cell receptor beta chains drawn from one sample of a study of T cells in Graves' hyperthyroidism and ophthalmopathy. MiXCR, run by TCRdb on the multiplex PCR reads, gives a single entry per CDR3 protein. The table has approximately 570,000 distinct CDR3 sequences, roughly 21% seen once. Sequencing used blood. The receptor source for this set is a man between 35 and 55 years old with Graves' ophthalmopathy. Both conserved end residues are part of each CDR3. D genes are given only for firm matches. Only part of the rows carry a size: once, few, many, or a class if the clone is expanded.

V gene,J gene,clone size,D gene,CDR3 DNA,CDR3 protein
TRBV7-2,TRBJ2-7,many,.,TGTGCCAGCAGCCTGGGCGGGGTACAACTGGAGCAGTACTTC,CASSLGGVQLEQYF
TRBV7-9,TRBJ2-3,many,.,TGTGCCAGCAGCTTAGGCGGCGGAACCACAGATACGCAGTATTTT,CASSLGGGTTDTQYF
TRBV27,TRBJ1-5,.,.,TGTGCCAGCAGTTTAAGAGGGTCGGATAGCAATCAGCCCCAGCATTTT,CASSLRGSDSNQPQHF
TRBV2,TRBJ2-1,many,.,TGTGCCAGCAGGAGGGACGGCCTTGAGCAGTTCTTC,CASRRDGLEQFF
TRBV27,TRBJ1-5,many,TRBD1,TGTGCCAGCAGTTTCAGCGGGACAGGGAATCAGCCCCAGCATTTT,CASSFSGTGNQPQHF
TRBV12-3/TRBV12-4,TRBJ2-1,few,TRBD1,TGTGCCAGCAGTTTAGCGCCCGGGACAGGCCGGTACAATGAGCAGTTCTTC,CASSLAPGTGRYNEQFF
TRBV6-5,TRBJ1-1,.,.,TGTGCCAGCAGTTCTTCAGTTGGGGGCACTGAAGCTTTCTTT,CASSSSVGGTEAFF
TRBV28,TRBJ2-7,few,.,TGTGCCAGCAGTTTATGGTGGGCACTGGGCGGTGTCGGGTACGAGCAGTACTTC,CASSLWWALGGVGYEQYF
TRBV27,TRBJ2-7,many,TRBD2,TGTGCCAGCAGTTTAGGGACTAGCGGGAGAGGTCCTTACGAGCAGTACTTC,CASSLGTSGRGPYEQYF
TRBV20-1,TRBJ2-3,.,TRBD2,TGCAGTGCTAGAGATTGGGGACTAGCGGGAGGCACAGATACGCAGTATTTT,CSARDWGLAGGTDTQYF
TRBV7-6,TRBJ2-3,.,.,TGTGCCAGCAGCCCAGTAGGGGGGACCGCAGGGGTAACAGATACGCAGTATTTT,CASSPVGGTAGVTDTQYF
TRBV5-5,TRBJ2-5,.,.,TGTGCCAGCAGCTTGAGCATCGAGGCCCAGTACTTC,CASSLSIEAQYF
TRBV29-1,TRBJ1-1,few,TRBD1,TGCAGCGTTGAAGCACAGGGGGCGCGGACTGAAGCTTTCTTT,CSVEAQGARTEAFF
TRBV12-3/TRBV12-4,TRBJ1-4,.,.,TGTGCCAGCAGTTTAGTGGTGGGGCCTAGGACTAATGAAAAACTGTTTTTT,CASSLVVGPRTNEKLFF
TRBV3-1,TRBJ2-1,.,.,TGTGCCAGCAGCCATTCCACGGGGCGGGGTGAGCAGTTCTTC,CASSHSTGRGEQFF
TRBV5-1,TRBJ2-1,many,.,TGCGCCAGCACCGATCAGGGATCCTACAATGAGCAGTTCTTC,CASTDQGSYNEQFF
TRBV6-1,TRBJ2-1,many,.,TGTGCCAGCAGTCAAATCGGGCAGGGCCACAATGAGCAGTTCTTC,CASSQIGQGHNEQFF
TRBV6-1,TRBJ2-1,many,TRBD2,TGTGCCAGCAGTTACCATCTGCCGGGACTAGCCAACAATGAGCAGTTCTTC,CASSYHLPGLANNEQFF
TRBV12-3/TRBV12-4,TRBJ2-1,.,.,TGTGCCAGCCGCGGCGGGCAGGACCCCCCTAACGTCTACAATGAGCAGTTCTTC,CASRGGQDPPNVYNEQFF
TRBV4-1,TRBJ2-1,.,TRBD2,TGCGCCAGCAGCCCCACTAGCGGGGGCGGGAATGAGCAGTTCTTC,CASSPTSGGGNEQFF
TRBV28,TRBJ2-6,.,TRBD1,TGTGCCAGCAGTATCACGACAGGGGCCTTGAGCTCTGGGGCCAACGTCCTGACTTTC,CASSITTGALSSGANVLTF
TRBV27,TRBJ2-6,.,TRBD1,TGTGCCAGCAGTCCACGGGCAGGGGGCAGTGGGGCCAACGTCCTGACTTTC,CASSPRAGGSGANVLTF
TRBV6-6,TRBJ2-1,.,.,TGTGCCAGCAGTTACTCTTGGCAGGGTTCCTACAATGAGCGGTTCTTC,CASSYSWQGSYNERFF
TRBV4-3,TRBJ1-2,few,TRBD1,TGCGCCAGCAGCTCTCCGGGACAGGGGGCGAGGATCTATGGCTACACCTTC,CASSSPGQGARIYGYTF
TRBV19,TRBJ2-7,few,TRBD2,TGTGCCAGTCAAGGGACTAGCGTCGAGCAGTACTTC,CASQGTSVEQYF
TRBV10-2,TRBJ2-7,many,.,TGCGCCAGCAGTCTCTGGACTATACAGGGCGACGAGCAGTACTTC,CASSLWTIQGDEQYF
TRBV9,TRBJ2-5,.,TRBD2,TGTGCCAGCAGCGTACTAGCGGGGGGGCTTCTTGAGACCCAGTACTTC,CASSVLAGGLLETQYF
TRBV5-1,TRBJ2-5,.,.,TGCGCCAGCAGCTTGGTTCCCCACCGAGAGACCCAGTACTTC,CASSLVPHRETQYF
TRBV14,TRBJ2-7,many,.,TGTGCCAGCAGCCAAGGAGGCCTCTACGAGCAGTACTTC,CASSQGGLYEQYF
TRBV10-3,TRBJ1-5,.,TRBD1,TGTGCCATCAGTGAGGGCCTAGGCAGGGGGAAGTACAGCAATCAGCCCCAGCATTTT,CAISEGLGRGKYSNQPQHF
TRBV6-1,TRBJ1-4,few,TRBD1,TGTGCCAGCAGTGGGGACAGGGGGACAACTAATGAAAAACTGTTTTTT,CASSGDRGTTNEKLFF
TRBV28,TRBJ2-7,many,.,TGTGCCAGCAGTTTTTCCTCTGCTAGTTCGGTTTCCACGACCTACGAGCAGTACTTC,CASSFSSASSVSTTYEQYF
TRBV19,TRBJ1-4,.,TRBD1,TGTGCCAGTAGTCGGACAGGGGAGAAGGAAAAACTGTTTTTT,CASSRTGEKEKLFF
TRBV12-3/TRBV12-4,TRBJ2-1,few,TRBD2,TGTGCCAGCAGCCTGAGGACTAGCGGGAGGGCCAATGAGCAGTTCTTC,CASSLRTSGRANEQFF
TRBV5-6,TRBJ2-1,.,.,TGTGCCAGCAGCTACCAAGGGATCAATGAGCAGTTCTTC,CASSYQGINEQFF
TRBV3-1,TRBJ2-4,.,.,TGTGCCAGCAGTTACAGCGGAACAGCCAAAAACATTCAGTACTTC,CASSYSGTAKNIQYF
TRBV6-2/TRBV6-3,TRBJ2-4,few,.,TGTGCCAGCAGGGTAGGGGGGATCAAAAACATTCAGTACTTC,CASRVGGIKNIQYF
TRBV7-2,TRBJ2-7,.,.,TGTGCCAGCAGCTTAGATGGGGGGCCCGAGCAGTACTTC,CASSLDGGPEQYF
TRBV19,TRBJ2-3,few,TRBD1,TGTGCCAGTAGGGGGACAGTACCCTCTAGCACAGATACGCAGTATTTT,CASRGTVPSSTDTQYF
TRBV7-9,TRBJ2-4,many,.,TGTGCCAGCAGCTTACTCACCGGAAGCTTAGCCAAAAACATTCAGTACTTC,CASSLLTGSLAKNIQYF
TRBV29-1,TRBJ2-7,.,TRBD2,TGCAGCGGCTGGGACGGAGCGGGAAGTCTCGAGCAGTACTTC,CSGWDGAGSLEQYF
TRBV5-1,TRBJ2-3,.,.,TGCGCCAGCAAGATTAGCACAGATACGCAGTATTTT,CASKISTDTQYF
TRBV12-5,TRBJ1-5,.,.,TGTGCTAGTGGTTTGGGAACATTGGGGAGCAATCAGCCCCAGCATTTT,CASGLGTLGSNQPQHF
TRBV12-3/TRBV12-4,TRBJ1-2,few,.,TGTGCCAGCAGTTTAACAAGAACATATGGCTACACCTTC,CASSLTRTYGYTF
TRBV6-2/TRBV6-3,TRBJ1-3,.,.,TGTGCCAGCACCCCGGGAGGAAACACCATATATTTT,CASTPGGNTIYF
TRBV7-8,TRBJ2-3,many,.,TGTGCCAGCAGCTTATTGGTAGGGACGAGTACAGATACGCAGTATTTT,CASSLLVGTSTDTQYF
TRBV20-1,TRBJ2-7,.,TRBD1,TGCAGTGCTAGAGATACGGGGACAGGGTCCTACGAGCAGTACTTC,CSARDTGTGSYEQYF
TRBV6-5,TRBJ2-7,many,.,TGTGCCAGCAGTTACTCGGGACACCTGTCCTACGAGCAGTACTTC,CASSYSGHLSYEQYF
TRBV9,TRBJ2-7,many,.,TGTGCCAGCAGCGTAGAGGCGCTAGCGACTGGAGAGCAGTACTTC,CASSVEALATGEQYF
TRBV20-1,TRBJ2-6,few,.,TGCAGTGCTAGTGAACGCTCTGGGGCCAACGTCCTGACTTTC,CSASERSGANVLTF
TRBV7-9,TRBJ1-4,.,.,TGTGCCAGCAGCGCCAGACAGGAGCAAAGGGGTGAAAAACTGTTTTTT,CASSARQEQRGEKLFF
TRBV10-3,TRBJ2-5,many,TRBD1,TGTGCCATCCGGGACAGCAACCAAGAGACCCAGTACTTC,CAIRDSNQETQYF
TRBV12-3/TRBV12-4,TRBJ2-3,few,TRBD2,TGTGCCAGCAACGGGGGGGTTTATGGGACAGATACGCAGTATTTT,CASNGGVYGTDTQYF